This T cell receptor beta chain was sequenced during a study of blood T cell repertoires in COVID-19. Study information: T cells, B-cell-depleted T cells, or PBMCs provided the cDNA or gDNA that served as material.

This clone occurred a few times. How the authors handled the data: Cell counts per sample came from amplifying reference gene primers. The protocol was immunoSEQ multiplex PCR, while the TCRdb copy is restricted to in-frame clones and leaves out a portion. The V and J calls and clone size were taken over from that table, and D and trimming were inferred from the DNA. The sample lists approximately 150,000 clones, around 76% occurring once. The CDR3 length is 15 residues. V lost 6 bases, J lost 4 bases, and 12 bases stayed unmatched. Per the germline V gene, CDR1 is MGHRA and CDR2 is YSYEKL. The V and J genes are TRBV4-1 and TRBJ2-7; 7 bases agree with TRBD2. Input material: peripheral blood. The TCR was taken from a man aged 55 to 70 with acute or convalescent COVID-19. The DNA for the CDR3 is TGCGCCAGCAGTCCTGTCGGCGGGAGAGATTACGAGCAGTACTTC. Its protein is CASSPVGGRDYEQYF.